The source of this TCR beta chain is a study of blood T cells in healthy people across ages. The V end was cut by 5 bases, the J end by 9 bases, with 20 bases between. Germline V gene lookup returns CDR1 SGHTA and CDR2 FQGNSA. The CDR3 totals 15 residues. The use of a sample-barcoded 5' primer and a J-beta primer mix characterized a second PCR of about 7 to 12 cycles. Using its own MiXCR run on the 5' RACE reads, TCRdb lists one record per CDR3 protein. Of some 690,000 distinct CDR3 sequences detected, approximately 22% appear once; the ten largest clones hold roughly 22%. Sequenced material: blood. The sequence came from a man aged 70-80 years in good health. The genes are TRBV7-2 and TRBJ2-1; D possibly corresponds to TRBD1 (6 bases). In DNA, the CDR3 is TGTGCCAGCAGCGTAGGCAGCAGGGGCTTAGGTGAGCAGTTCTTC. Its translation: CASSVGSRGLGEQFF.